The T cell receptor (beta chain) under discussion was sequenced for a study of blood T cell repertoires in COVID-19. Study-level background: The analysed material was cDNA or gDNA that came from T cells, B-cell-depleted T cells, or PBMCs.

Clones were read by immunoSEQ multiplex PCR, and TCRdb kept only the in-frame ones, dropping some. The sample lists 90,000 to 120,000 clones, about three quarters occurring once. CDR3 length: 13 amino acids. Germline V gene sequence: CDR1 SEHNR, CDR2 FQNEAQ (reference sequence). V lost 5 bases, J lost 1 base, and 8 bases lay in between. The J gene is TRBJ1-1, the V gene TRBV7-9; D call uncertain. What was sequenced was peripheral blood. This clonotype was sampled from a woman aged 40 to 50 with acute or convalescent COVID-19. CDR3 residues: CASSLPPNTEAFF. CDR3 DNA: TGTGCCAGCAGCCTTCCCCCGAACACTGAAGCTTTCTTT.